The 10 T cell receptor beta chains in this list originate from one sample, sequenced in a study of blood T cell repertoires in COVID-19. Clones were read by immunoSEQ multiplex PCR, and TCRdb kept only the in-frame ones, dropping some. There are approximately 82,000 clones in the sample; about 89% occur only once, and more than 0.9% lies in the top ten. What was sequenced was PBMCs or T cells enriched from blood (not recorded which). The receptors here all came from a woman aged 50 to 60 with acute COVID-19.

DNA of the CDR3: TGTGCCAGCAGTGAATATAGGAGTGCCGGGGAGCTGTTTTTT. Its protein product is CASSEYRSAGELFF. This chain joins TRBV25-1 and TRBJ2-2; D gene unclear. With 0 bases removed from V and 6 bases from J, the gap between germline ends came to 8 bases. The CDR3 spans 14 residues. Germline CDR1 and CDR2: MGHDK and SYGVNS.

The rearrangement links TRBV19 to TRBJ2-1; 7 bases are a match to TRBD1. Germline lookup yields CDR1 LNHDA and CDR2 SQIVND (reference sequence). This CDR3 has 15 residues. The V gene end was trimmed by 1 base and the J gene end by 2 bases; junction bases not matched to a gene: 2. The CDR3 DNA reads as TGTGCCAGTAGTATAGGGACAGGTACCTACAATGAGCAGTTCTTC. This encodes CASSIGTGTYNEQFF.

The chain links TRBV2 to TRBJ1-5; 11 bases agree with TRBD1. Germline V gene lookup returns CDR1 SNHLY and CDR2 FYNNEI. There are 17 residues in the CDR3. The J segment lost 1 base and the V segment lost 4 bases, leaving 6 bases of the junction unmatched. The CDR3, as DNA: TGTGCCAGCAGTGTGGGGACAGGGGGGTCGAGCAATCAGCCCCAGCATTTT. It yields the protein CASSVGTGGSSNQPQHF.

In this sample, this clone turned up once. This sample also contains other DNA sequences that code for the same CDR3. The chain joins TRBV7-2 to TRBJ2-3; tentatively, D is TRBD1 (6 bases). CDR1 and CDR2 (germline): SGHTA, FQGNSA. The CDR3 runs to 15 residues. The V end lost 1 base, the J end lost 1 base, and 9 bases lay between the germline ends. The CDR3 here is CASSLVGGGTDTQYF. The CDR3 DNA sequence: TGTGCCAGCAGCTTAGTAGGGGGTGGCACAGATACGCAGTATTTT.

This clone has just one count. The J gene is TRBJ1-1, the V gene TRBV27; TRBD1 might be the D (6 bases). CDR3 length: 13 residues. The germline CDR1 and CDR2 sequences are MNHEY and SMNVEV (reference sequence). Trimming took 3 bases from V and 8 from J, leaving 13 bases between them. This CDR3 reads CASSLGQGIEAFF. DNA for the CDR3: TGTGCCAGCAGTTTGGGGCAGGGGATAGAAGCTTTCTTT.

The chain recombines TRBV5-1 with TRBJ2-2; D gene ambiguous. This CDR3 is built from 19 residues. V dropped 2 bases and J dropped 0 bases, with 20 bases sitting between them. The germline gives CDR1 SGHRS, CDR2 YFSETQ. This CDR3 is CASSFPFHLVKTNTGELFF. DNA for the CDR3: TGCGCCAGCAGCTTCCCCTTCCACCTAGTGAAGACGAACACCGGGGAGCTGTTTTTT.

The chain recombines TRBV24-1 with TRBJ1-2; 8 nucleotides agree with TRBD1. Trimming took 3 bases from V and 3 from J; bases not matched to a gene: 2. This CDR3 spans 14 amino acids. The germline gives CDR1 KGHDR, CDR2 SFDVKD. DNA of the CDR3: TGTGCCACCAGTGATCCGGGACAGGACTATGGCTACACCTTC. Amino acids: CATSDPGQDYGYTF.

The chain combines TRBV6-2 or TRBV6-3 with TRBJ2-7; 7 bases agree with TRBD2. The germline CDR1 and CDR2 sequences are MNHEY and SVGEGT. This CDR3 is 16 amino acids long. Trimming removed 0 bases from V and 2 bases from J; junction bases left unmatched: 7. The CDR3 is CASSYSGRESAYEQYF. The DNA for the CDR3 is TGTGCCAGCAGTTACTCAGGGCGGGAGTCGGCCTACGAGCAGTACTTC.

The chain has TRBV5-6 and TRBJ1-1; possibly TRBD1 for D (5 bases). CDR1 is SGHDT and CDR2 is YYEEEE in the germline V gene. This CDR3 spans 14 amino acids. Trimming took off 6 bases at V and 5 bases at J, with 17 bases between the two ends. CDR3 DNA sequence: TGTGCCAGCAAGAGTTGGGGCGGGGAGACTGAAGCTTTCTTT. Amino acids: CASKSWGGETEAFF.

The V gene is TRBV28, the J gene TRBJ2-3; 7 positions match TRBD2. J was trimmed by 1 base and V by 4 bases; bases with no gene match: 8. This CDR3 is built from 16 residues. CDR1 is MDHEN, CDR2 SYDVKM, per germline. CDR3 DNA: TGTGCCAGCAGTTCCCCATTGGGAGGGGGCACAGATACGCAGTATTTT. Translation: CASSSPLGGGTDTQYF. Looking up the rest from reference TRBV28 and TRBJ2-3 gives the full variable domain: DVKVTQSSRYLVKRTGEKVFLECVQDMDHENMFWYRQDPGLGLRLIYFSYDVKMKEKGDIPEGYSVSREKKERFSLILESASTNQTSMYLCASSSPLGGGTDTQYFGPGTRLTVL.